This record covers a single T cell receptor (beta chain). Antigen unknown. This entry comes from a study of T cell repertoires in cytomegalovirus infection. Study in general: Through public TCR beta signatures, both CMV infection and matching HLA type were indicated.

Whole-study findings and limits: There were HLA-C-restricted CMV-specific TCR beta clonotypes dominating the ex vivo response. There were carriers of CMV plus the relevant HLA, and cumulative public TCR beta family frequency identified them.

Looked up from germline, CDR1 is DFQATT and CDR2 is SNEGSKA (reference sequence). V was pared by 5 bases and J by 1 base, with 12 bases between. The CDR3 contains 14 residues. TCRdb independently ran MiXCR on the reads; one entry per CDR3 protein. The data contain about 180,000 distinct CDR3 sequences, around 15% of them seen just once; the ten biggest clones take up 27%. This sequence originates from a human donor in good health (CMV status not recorded). Some clones in this sample may be carry-over from other donors' samples. The chain joins TRBV20-1 to TRBJ2-4; the D call may be TRBD1 or TRBD2 (5 bases each). Sequencing was done on a sample of PBMCs. The CDR3 DNA reads TGCAGTGCTCCGGAGGCAGGGGCCAAAAACATTCAGTACTTC. This encodes CSAPEAGAKNIQYF.